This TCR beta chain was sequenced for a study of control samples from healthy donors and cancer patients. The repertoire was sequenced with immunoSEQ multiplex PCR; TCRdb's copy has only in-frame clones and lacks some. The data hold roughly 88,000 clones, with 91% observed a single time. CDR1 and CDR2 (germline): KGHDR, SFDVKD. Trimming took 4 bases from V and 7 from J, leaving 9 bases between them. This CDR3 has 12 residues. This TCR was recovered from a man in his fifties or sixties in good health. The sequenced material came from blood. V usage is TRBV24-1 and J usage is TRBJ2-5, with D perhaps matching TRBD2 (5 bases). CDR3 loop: CATSEREGTQYF. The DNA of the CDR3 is TGTGCCACCAGTGAACGGGAAGGGACCCAGTACTTC.